The present T cell receptor beta chain was sequenced within a study of blood T cell repertoires in COVID-19. Individuals drawn from 20 to 25 US areas were about 18 to 100 years old. Cohort placement rested on clinical history that participants reported themselves. Per the study methods: Amplified reference gene primers provided the basis for estimating nucleated cell counts. Assay used: immunoSEQ multiplex PCR; TCRdb lists only in-frame clones, some missing. Clonal size and the V and J genes are those of that table, whereas D and trimming came from the DNA. The sample has hundreds of thousands of clones, around 90% seen once. The CDR3 covers 12 residues. CDR1 and CDR2 from the germline V gene are LNHDA and SQIVND (reference sequence). The germline V and J ends were trimmed by 7 bases and 2 bases, with 8 bases remaining between them.

The chain couples TRBV19 to TRBJ1-2; D not certain. The sequenced sample was PBMCs or T cells enriched from blood (not recorded which). The sequence was obtained from a woman younger than 30 with acute COVID-19. Here the CDR3 reads CASKGGNYGYTF. The CDR3 nucleotides are TGTGCCAGTAAGGGCGGGAACTATGGCTACACCTTC.